The 4 T cell receptor beta chains below were found in one sample sequenced in a study of blood T cell repertoires in COVID-19. The data were produced by immunoSEQ multiplex PCR, yet TCRdb's version contains in-frame clones alone and is incomplete. This sample has fewer than 50,000 clones; 83% occur once, and the top ten carry approximately 44%. The sequenced material came from peripheral blood. The receptor source for this set is a woman aged 80 or over with active or convalescent COVID-19.

This rearrangement joins TRBV24-1 to TRBJ1-5, with 7 bases lining up with TRBD1. V lost 4 bases and J lost 2; bases outside the gene matches: 7. The CDR3 is 16 residues long. CDR1 is KGHDR, CDR2 SFDVKD, per germline. CDR3 bases: TGTGCCACCAGTGACTCAAGACAGGGTGGCAATCAGCCCCAGCATTTT. This sequence encodes CATSDSRQGGNQPQHF.

V usage is TRBV18 and J usage is TRBJ1-1, with D possibly matching TRBD1 (6 bases). The CDR3 covers 14 residues. The V gene's germline CDR1 is KGHSH and CDR2 LQKENI. Trimming took off 4 bases at V and 3 bases at J, with 12 bases between the two ends. In nucleotides, the CDR3 is TGTGCCAGCTCACAGTCTACAGGGCACACTGAAGCTTTCTTT. Translated: CASSQSTGHTEAFF.

The V and J genes are TRBV28 and TRBJ1-5; D gene unclear. CDR1 MDHEN and CDR2 SYDVKM come from the germline V gene. CDR3 size: 14 residues. V shed 2 bases and J shed 3 bases, with 8 bases lying between them. CDR3 region: CASSLTQDNQPQHF. The CDR3, as DNA: TGTGCCAGCAGTTTAACGCAGGACAATCAGCCCCAGCATTTT.

This rearrangement joins TRBV30 to TRBJ2-2, with 10 bases lining up with TRBD1. Germline CDR1 reads GTSNPN; CDR2 reads SVGIG (reference sequence). The ends lost 2 bases at V and 5 bases at J; junction bases unmatched: 5. The length of the CDR3 is 15 residues. Here the CDR3 reads CAWSRRGQGTGELFF. Here the CDR3 DNA reads TGTGCCTGGAGTAGGAGGGGACAGGGGACCGGGGAGCTGTTTTTT.